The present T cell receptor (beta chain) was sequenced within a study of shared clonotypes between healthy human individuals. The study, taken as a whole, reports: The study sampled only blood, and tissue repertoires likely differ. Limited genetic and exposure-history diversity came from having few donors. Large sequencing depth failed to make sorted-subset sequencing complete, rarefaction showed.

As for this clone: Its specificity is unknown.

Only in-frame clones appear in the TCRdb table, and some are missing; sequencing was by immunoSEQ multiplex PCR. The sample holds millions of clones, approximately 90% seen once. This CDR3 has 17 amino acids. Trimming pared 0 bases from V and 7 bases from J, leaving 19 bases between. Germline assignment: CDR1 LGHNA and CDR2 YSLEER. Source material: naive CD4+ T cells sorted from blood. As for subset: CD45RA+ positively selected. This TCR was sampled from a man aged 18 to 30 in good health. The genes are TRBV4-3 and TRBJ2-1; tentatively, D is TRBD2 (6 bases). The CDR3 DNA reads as TGCGCCAGCAGCCAAGATGGTAGGGCTAGGGCGGGAAATGAGCAGTTCTTC. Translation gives CASSQDGRARAGNEQFF.